These 19 T cell receptor beta chains share one sample of origin, sequenced in a study of T-cell reconstitution after alpha-beta-depleted transplantation in children. Unique molecular identifiers were incorporated into the prepared TCRbeta library. TCRdb independently ran MiXCR on the PCR reads; one entry per CDR3 protein. The table has fewer than 700,000 distinct CDR3 sequences, 10% to 15% seen once. The starting material was PBMCs, mostly from graft donor cells, obtained 360 days after TCRalphabeta/CD19-depleted stem cell transplant. These receptors were obtained from a male patient aged 5 to 17 who had a stem cell transplant for acute myeloid leukemia, so the T cells may come from the graft donor.

The chain employs TRBV5-8 and TRBJ2-3; 9 bases map to TRBD2. V lost 4 bases to trimming and J lost 5 bases; unmatched junction nucleotides: 14. The CDR3 spans 17 residues. Germline V lookup: CDR1 SGHTS, CDR2 YDEGEE. CDR3 DNA sequence: TGTGCCAGCAGCCTGGCCCTAGCGGGACGTTCTTTAGATACGCAGTATTTT. Translation: CASSLALAGRSLDTQYF.

As to this clonotype: This may be a read error: a much more frequent sequence differs by one nucleotide. This sequence joins TRBV7-9 and TRBJ2-1; 9 positions agree with TRBD2. The trim removed 7 bases at V and 5 bases at J, leaving 6 bases unmatched. In germline, CDR1 is SEHNR, CDR2 FQNEAQ (reference sequence). The CDR3 has 14 amino acids. CDR3 region: CASKASGIDNEQFF. The CDR3 coding sequence is TGTGCCAGCAAAGCTAGCGGGATTGACAATGAGCAGTTCTTC.

This clonotype was recorded at least ten times. The chain has TRBV6-2 or TRBV6-3 and TRBJ2-4, with TRBD2 identical over 13 bases. The length of the CDR3 is 16 residues. Germline-derived CDR1 and CDR2 are MNHEY and SVGEGT. Trimming at V came to 3 bases and at J to 3 bases, leaving 2 bases not matched to a gene. The CDR3 loop reads CASSYGTSGNKNIQYF. DNA of the CDR3: TGTGCCAGCAGTTATGGGACTAGCGGGAACAAAAACATTCAGTACTTC.

This clonotype showed up just a few times. V gene TRBV5-1 combines with J gene TRBJ2-7, with 9 bases matching TRBD1. V trimming: 4 bases; J trimming: 5 bases; junction bases outside the gene matches: 7. The germline V gene has CDR1 SGHRS and CDR2 YFSETQ. The CDR3 covers 14 residues. The CDR3 region has the DNA TGCGCCAGCAGCCCGGGACAGGGAGGAAACGAGCAGTACTTC. Translation: CASSPGQGGNEQYF.

V gene TRBV28 combines with J gene TRBJ2-1; 12 nucleotides align to TRBD1. V shed 3 bases, J shed 16 bases, and the junction held 4 bases outside the gene matches. Germline V lookup: CDR1 MDHEN, CDR2 SYDVKM. The CDR3 has 12 residues. CDR3 amino acids: CASSFRGTGGFF. The CDR3 DNA reads as TGTGCCAGCAGTTTTAGGGGGACAGGGGGCTTCTTC.

The rearrangement uses TRBV6-2 or TRBV6-3 and TRBJ2-5; 8 bases line up with TRBD1. V gave up 6 bases and J gave up 5 bases; unmatched junction bases: 14. Germline CDR1 and CDR2: MNHEY and SVGEGT. The CDR3 sequence is 16 residues long. CDR3 amino acids: CASSQDRGYDRETQYF. In DNA form, the CDR3 reads TGTGCCAGCAGCCAAGACAGGGGCTACGACCGGGAGACCCAGTACTTC.

This clonotype was recorded a few times. This sequence joins TRBV19 and TRBJ2-7; D is possibly TRBD2 (5 bases). There are 12 residues in the CDR3. The germline V gene encodes CDR1 LNHDA and CDR2 SQIVND (reference sequence). The ends were cut back, 9 bases at V and 3 bases at J, with 12 bases in the middle. CDR3 coding DNA: TGTGCCAGCATGGACTCCATCTACGAGCAGTACTTC. It codes for CASMDSIYEQYF.

This clonotype was recorded a few times. V and J are TRBV12-3 or TRBV12-4 and TRBJ2-7; D unclear. V shed 7 bases and J shed 6 bases, with 16 bases lying between them. The CDR3 covers 13 residues. The CDR3 sequence is CASTAVRQGEQYF. The CDR3 DNA is TGTGCCAGCACCGCGGTGCGGCAAGGCGAGCAGTACTTC.

This clonotype came up many times. The chain has TRBV20-1 and TRBJ2-1; the D gene is possibly TRBD2 (6 bases). This CDR3 spans 15 amino acids. The ends were cut back, 5 bases at V and 2 bases at J, with 16 bases in the middle. In germline, CDR1 is DFQATT, CDR2 SNEGSKA (reference sequence). The DNA for the CDR3 is TGCAGTGCTTCGACTAGGGCGGACGCCTACAATGAGCAGTTCTTC. Translated, it gives CSASTRADAYNEQFF.

The chain combines TRBV10-3 with TRBJ1-2; tentatively, D is TRBD1 (5 bases). Looked up from germline, CDR1 is ENHRY and CDR2 is SYGVKD. The V end was cut by 4 bases, the J end by 5 bases, with 23 bases between. This CDR3 is built from 17 residues. In nucleotides, the CDR3 is TGTGCCATCAGTGCCAACAGAGGCCACTATGAGGGGTATGGCTACACCTTC. Its protein product is CAISANRGHYEGYGYTF.

V gene TRBV28 combines with J gene TRBJ1-6, with D hard to call. From germline, CDR1 is MDHEN and CDR2 SYDVKM. Trimming cost V 3 bases and J 0 bases, with 15 bases left between them. The CDR3 is 18 residues long. This CDR3 is CASSFRQTLSSYNSPLHF. CDR3 nucleotides: TGTGCCAGCAGTTTCCGGCAGACCCTGAGCTCCTATAATTCACCCCTCCACTTT.

The V call is TRBV28, the J call TRBJ1-2, with unresolved D. This CDR3 spans 15 amino acids. Trimming removed 5 bases from V and 3 bases from J, with 16 bases in between. Germline-derived CDR1 and CDR2 are MDHEN and SYDVKM. CDR3 coding DNA: TGTGCCAGCAGTCCTCAGGTTCGATCAGACTATGGCTACACCTTC. Its translation is CASSPQVRSDYGYTF.

This clonotype came up a few times. The rearrangement uses TRBV6-1 and TRBJ2-1; 10 bases map to TRBD2. V trimming: 7 bases; J trimming: 0 bases; junction bases outside the gene matches: 6. The CDR3 spans 16 residues. The germline gives CDR1 MNHNS, CDR2 SASEGT. DNA for the CDR3: TGTGCCAGCACCATTAGCGGGAGGCACTCCTACAATGAGCAGTTCTTC. Translating it yields CASTISGRHSYNEQFF.

The chain carries TRBV12-3 or TRBV12-4 and TRBJ2-7; D may be TRBD2 (5 bases). This CDR3 is built from 15 residues. V was shortened by 5 bases and J by 6 bases, with 20 bases between the two germline ends. The chain's CDR3 is CASSPADFLEVEQYF. The CDR3 DNA reads TGTGCCAGCAGTCCGGCGGACTTCCTGGAGGTCGAGCAGTACTTC.

The chain carries TRBV6-2 or TRBV6-3 and TRBJ2-3; D unresolved. This CDR3 has 14 residues. CDR1 is MNHEY, CDR2 SVGEGT, per germline. The V end was cut by 2 bases, the J end by 4 bases, with 10 bases between. CDR3 in amino acids: CASSYLQRPDTQYF. DNA of the CDR3: TGTGCCAGCAGTTACCTCCAGCGTCCAGATACGCAGTATTTT.

This clonotype occurred a few times. The chain recombines TRBV28 with TRBJ2-7; tentatively, D is TRBD1 or TRBD2 (5 bases each). With 8 bases removed from V and 0 bases from J, the gap between germline ends came to 14 bases. This CDR3 contains 14 residues. CDR1 and CDR2 from the germline V gene are MDHEN and SYDVKM. This CDR3 reads CASAPAGSSYEQYF. The CDR3 DNA is TGTGCCAGCGCCCCGGCAGGGAGCTCCTACGAGCAGTACTTC.

This clonotype appeared many times. This rearrangement joins TRBV29-1 to TRBJ2-1, with D possibly TRBD1 on 5 matching bases. Deletions cut 3 bases from V and 2 bases from J, with 8 bases between. This CDR3 is built from 13 residues. From germline, CDR1 is SQVTM and CDR2 ANQGSEA. The CDR3, as DNA: TGCAGCGTTGAGGACAAGCCCTACAATGAGCAGTTCTTC. This codes for CSVEDKPYNEQFF.

This chain links TRBV11-2 with TRBJ2-7, with D maybe TRBD2 (6 bases). V was shortened by 6 bases and J by 3 bases, with 30 bases between the two germline ends. Germline V gene sequence: CDR1 SGHAT, CDR2 FQNNGV. CDR3 length: 19 residues. The CDR3 protein is CASRGREATSQTDYYEQYF. The CDR3 coding sequence is TGTGCCAGCAGGGGCAGGGAGGCGACGTCGCAGACAGACTACTACGAGCAGTACTTC.

This clonotype was seen many times. In DNA, the CDR3 is TGTGCCAGCAGCCTTTGGACAAGCAATGAGCAGTTCTTC. Protein: CASSLWTSNEQFF. The chain couples TRBV3-1 to TRBJ2-1; D is perhaps TRBD1 (5 bases). The length of the CDR3 is 13 residues. Germline CDR1 is LGHDT and CDR2 is YNNKEL (reference sequence). V lost 4 bases and J 6 bases, leaving 10 bases between the germline ends.